Following are 19 T cell receptor beta chains from one sample sequenced in a study of response to subunit inactivated influenza vaccine. TCRdb passed the RT-PCR reads through MiXCR, listing each CDR3 protein once. The top ten hold roughly 11% of the sample, which has some 570,000 distinct CDR3 sequences, about 11% seen once. The sample was also linked to a second study, of T cells expressing NK-cell markers. Per that paper: cDNA encoding TCR beta was synthesized via 5'RACE template switching incorporating UMIs.

Material: PBMCs from blood, obtained on the day of vaccination. The receptors stem from a man aged 50-59 years who received an inactivated influenza vaccine.

The rearrangement uses TRBV7-9 and TRBJ2-7; TRBD1 is a possible D gene (6 bases). The CDR3 has 17 residues. V was pared by 2 bases and J by 0 bases, with 17 bases between. Looked up from germline, CDR1 is SEHNR and CDR2 is FQNEAQ (reference sequence). The CDR3 is CASSLSPDRQSSYEQYF. The CDR3 DNA sequence: TGTGCCAGCAGCTTAAGCCCGGACAGACAAAGCTCCTACGAGCAGTACTTC.

The chain employs TRBV20-1 and TRBJ2-1; D unresolved. This CDR3 has 15 amino acids. The germline gives CDR1 DFQATT, CDR2 SNEGSKA (reference sequence). The CDR3 DNA is TGCAGGGCTGGAACTCTGGGCCTCGGGCACAATGAGCAGTTCTTC. It codes for CRAGTLGLGHNEQFF.

This clonotype was counted a few times. V and J are TRBV3-1 and TRBJ1-1, with unresolved D. CDR1 and CDR2 from the germline V gene are LGHDT and YNNKEL (reference sequence). V was cut by 3 bases and J by 3 bases, with 5 bases left in between. The CDR3 loop spans 12 amino acids. CDR3 DNA sequence: TGTGCCAGCAGCCAGAGAGACACTGAAGCTTTCTTT. It specifies CASSQRDTEAFF.

At least ten counts were recorded for this clonotype. This chain's CDR3 is CASSFWRALHYEQYF. In DNA form, the CDR3 reads TGTGCCAGCAGTTTCTGGCGGGCACTACACTACGAGCAGTACTTC. This chain connects TRBV12-3 or TRBV12-4 to TRBJ2-7; D is possibly TRBD2 (5 bases). The CDR3 runs 15 residues. The ends were cut back, 3 bases at V and 3 bases at J, with 15 bases in the middle.

There are a few counts of this clonotype. The chain is built from TRBV28 and TRBJ2-4; no reliable D call. The germline V and J ends were trimmed by 5 bases and 6 bases, with 11 bases remaining between them. The CDR3 has 13 residues. Germline V lookup: CDR1 MDHEN, CDR2 SYDVKM. The CDR3 is CASSPPDGNIQYF. In DNA form, the CDR3 reads TGTGCCAGCAGTCCGCCAGACGGAAACATTCAGTACTTC. Full variable domain (missing parts from reference TRBV28 and TRBJ2-4): DVKVTQSSRYLVKRTGEKVFLECVQDMDHENMFWYRQDPGLGLRLIYFSYDVKMKEKGDIPEGYSVSREKKERFSLILESASTNQTSMYLCASSPPDGNIQYFGAGTRLSVL.

The sample holds a few counts of this clonotype. The V gene is TRBV11-1, the J gene TRBJ2-2; a possible D gene is TRBD2 (7 bases). V was trimmed by 4 bases and J by 7 bases, leaving 16 bases between them. Germline loops: CDR1 SGHAT, CDR2 FQDESV (reference sequence). The CDR3 spans 15 residues. This CDR3 reads CASSSNRGAYGELFF. DNA of the CDR3: TGTGCCAGCAGCTCGAACCGGGGGGCTTACGGGGAGCTGTTTTTT.

V gene TRBV20-1 combines with J gene TRBJ1-2; D is undetermined. CDR3 length: 14 residues. V lost 5 bases, J lost 2 bases, and 15 bases lay in between. Germline V gene sequence: CDR1 DFQATT, CDR2 SNEGSKA (reference sequence). The CDR3 sequence: CSAPQTDGNYGYTF. CDR3 coding DNA: TGCAGTGCTCCCCAGACGGACGGAAACTATGGCTACACCTTC.

The J gene is TRBJ2-1, the V gene TRBV3-1, with 9 bases lining up with TRBD2. In germline, CDR1 is LGHDT, CDR2 YNNKEL (reference sequence). The CDR3 runs 17 residues. The V and J ends lost 2 bases and 4 bases, in that order; junction bases with no gene match: 9. This CDR3 reads CASSQPPSGKNYNEQFF. As DNA, the CDR3 is TGTGCCAGCAGCCAACCTCCTAGCGGGAAGAATTACAATGAGCAGTTCTTC.

The table lists this clonotype with a few counts. V is TRBV7-9 and J is TRBJ1-4; D unclear. The V end lost 7 bases, the J end lost 6 bases, and 12 bases lay between the germline ends. CDR1 and CDR2 from the germline V gene are SEHNR and FQNEAQ (reference sequence). The CDR3 length is 13 residues. The CDR3 nucleotides are TGTGCCAGCATCCACGGTCGGGATGAAAAACTGTTTTTT. This sequence encodes CASIHGRDEKLFF. The full variable domain, in which reference TRBV7-9 and TRBJ1-4 provide the parts outside the CDR3, is DTGVSQNPRHKITKRGQNVTFRCDPISEHNRLYWYRQTLGQGPEFLTYFQNEAQLEKSRLLSDRFSAERPKGSFSTLEIQRTEQGDSAMYLCASIHGRDEKLFFGSGTQLSVL.

The chain joins TRBV30 to TRBJ2-7; TRBD2 agrees at 8 bases. The J segment lost 6 bases and the V segment lost 2 bases, leaving 15 bases of the junction unmatched. The germline V gene encodes CDR1 GTSNPN and CDR2 SVGIG (reference sequence). The CDR3 totals 16 residues. The CDR3 sequence is CAWSRLAGRHGSEQYF. In nucleotides, the CDR3 is TGTGCCTGGAGTCGGCTAGCGGGTAGGCATGGTTCCGAGCAGTACTTC. Together with reference TRBV30 and TRBJ2-7, the CDR3 gives the full variable domain: SQTIHQWPATLVQPVGSPLSLECTVEGTSNPNLYWYRQAAGRGLQLLFYSVGIGQISSEVPQNLSASRPQDRQFILSSKKLLLSDSGFYLCAWSRLAGRHGSEQYFGPGTRLTVT.

This clonotype has only a few counts. The chain employs TRBV6-2 or TRBV6-3 and TRBJ2-1, with 7 bases fitting TRBD1. The CDR3 length is 13 residues. V lost 8 bases, J lost 7 bases, and 8 bases stayed unmatched. The germline CDR1 and CDR2 sequences are MNHEY and SVGEGT. In nucleotides, the CDR3 is TGTGCCAGCGGGGAGACAGGGTGGAATGAGCAGTTCTTC. It is translated as CASGETGWNEQFF.

The chain employs TRBV7-2 and TRBJ2-5, with TRBD2 matching 7 bases. Germline-derived CDR1 and CDR2 are SGHTA and FQGNSA. The CDR3 has 15 amino acids. V shed 2 bases and J 4 bases; nucleotides not matched to a gene: 7. This CDR3 is CASSLYRGVGETQYF. The DNA of the CDR3 is TGTGCCAGCAGCTTATACCGGGGGGTTGGAGAGACCCAGTACTTC.

This clonotype was observed a few times. This sequence joins TRBV4-3 and TRBJ2-1; weak D call: TRBD2 (7 bases). CDR3 size: 16 residues. Trimming removed 3 bases from V and 7 bases from J, with 19 bases in between. The germline CDR1 and CDR2 sequences are LGHNA and YSLEER. The CDR3 sequence: CASSQGGGGFRNEQFF. For the CDR3, the DNA is TGCGCCAGCAGCCAGGGAGGGGGAGGGTTTCGAAATGAGCAGTTCTTC.

The chain recombines TRBV28 with TRBJ2-1, with 11 bases aligning to TRBD2. Germline CDR1 reads MDHEN; CDR2 reads SYDVKM. V lost 1 base to trimming and J lost 3 bases; unmatched junction nucleotides: 2. The CDR3 length is 16 residues. In DNA, the CDR3 is TGTGCCAGCAGTTTATATACTAGCGGGAGCTACAATGAGCAGTTCTTC. Its protein is CASSLYTSGSYNEQFF.

The rearrangement uses TRBV7-2 and TRBJ2-6; D gene ambiguous. The CDR3 consists of 15 residues. Per the germline V gene, CDR1 is SGHTA and CDR2 is FQGNSA. The ends were cut back, 5 bases at V and 4 bases at J, with 12 bases in the middle. The CDR3 region has the DNA TGTGCCAGCAGCCTATGGGGTTACGGGGCCAACGTCCTGACTTTC. Its protein is CASSLWGYGANVLTF.

V usage is TRBV25-1 and J usage is TRBJ1-4; the D gene is possibly TRBD1 (6 bases). The CDR3 spans 13 residues. Trimming removed 6 bases from V and 8 bases from J, with 13 bases in between. The germline CDR1 and CDR2 sequences are MGHDK and SYGVNS. CDR3 DNA sequence: TGTGCCAGCAGGTGGGGGGCTGAAGAAAAACTGTTTTTT. It specifies CASRWGAEEKLFF.

V usage is TRBV9 and J usage is TRBJ2-1; 9 bases line up with TRBD1. Per the germline V gene, CDR1 is SGDLS and CDR2 is YYNGEE. After removal of 3 bases from V and 3 bases from J, the junction contained 7 bases not matched to a gene. The CDR3 extends over 16 amino acids. The CDR3 region is CASSARRQGGYNEQFF. The CDR3 DNA is TGTGCCAGCAGCGCCCGTCGACAGGGGGGCTACAATGAGCAGTTCTTC.

Only a few counts were recorded for this clonotype. The rearrangement joins TRBV7-9 to TRBJ1-1; the match to TRBD1 covers 8 bases. The CDR3 length is 13 residues. Trimming took 5 bases from V and 5 from J; bases not matched to a gene: 4. Germline CDR1 reads SEHNR; CDR2 reads FQNEAQ (reference sequence). In nucleotides, the CDR3 is TGTGCCAGCAGCCAGAGACAGGGGACTGAAGCTTTCTTT. This codes for CASSQRQGTEAFF.

This clonotype turned up a few times. This chain uses TRBV5-1 with TRBJ1-3; 9 bases match TRBD1. After removal of 4 bases from V and 2 bases from J, the junction contained 7 bases not matched to a gene. The CDR3 contains 16 residues. Germline lookup yields CDR1 SGHRS and CDR2 YFSETQ. As DNA, the CDR3 is TGCGCCAGCAGCGCGACAGGGGGTAATGCTGGAAACACCATATATTTT. This sequence encodes CASSATGGNAGNTIYF.